Presented here are 19 T cell receptor beta chains from one specimen sequenced in a study of monozygotic twins with inflammatory bowel disease. From the 5' RACE reads, TCRdb lists one entry per CDR3 protein and no DNA. Found here are about 450,000 distinct CDR3 sequences; the top ten clones hold about 2.2%. Sequenced sample: blood. The receptors were gathered from a human donor with ulcerative colitis or Crohn's disease, or a healthy co-twin of an affected twin (not recorded which).

The chain links TRBV12-3 or TRBV12-4 to TRBJ1-2; no DNA is available, so the TRBD1 call from TCRdb remains unchecked. The CDR3 has 15 amino acids. The CDR3 spells CASSDPTGGFYGYTF.

The chain recombines TRBV20-1 with TRBJ1-1; TCRdb's D gene call, TRBD1, goes unchecked for lack of DNA. CDR3 length: 13 residues. The V gene's germline CDR1 is DFQATT and CDR2 SNEGSKA (reference sequence). The CDR3: CSVLGQTYTEAFF.

The CDR3 loop reads CASSLGAFGYTF. The chain is built from TRBV28 and TRBJ1-2. Looked up from germline, CDR1 is MDHEN and CDR2 is SYDVKM. The CDR3 is 12 residues long.

This chain connects TRBV28 to TRBJ2-7. The CDR3 loop spans 12 amino acids. The germline V gene has CDR1 MDHEN and CDR2 SYDVKM. This CDR3 is CASSSDLAEQYF.

This chain links TRBV3-1 with TRBJ2-5; TCRdb returns TRBD1, unconfirmable since there is no DNA. Per germline, CDR1 LGHDT and CDR2 YNNKEL (reference sequence). There are 14 residues in the CDR3. The CDR3 protein is CASSRGGVSETQYF.

The chain links TRBV10-3 to TRBJ1-1; checking the TCRdb D call of TRBD1 is not possible without DNA. CDR1 is ENHRY, CDR2 SYGVKD, per germline. This CDR3 spans 15 amino acids. The CDR3: CAMRSGRGVDTEAFF.

This chain joins TRBV7-8 and TRBJ1-3; TCRdb calls TRBD1, which cannot be checked without DNA. This CDR3 has 16 amino acids. The germline V gene encodes CDR1 SGHVS and CDR2 FQNEAQ. The CDR3 reads CASSFNRAASGNTIYF. Full variable domain (rest looked up from reference TRBV7-8 and TRBJ1-3): GAGVSQSPRYKVAKRGQDVALRCDPISGHVSLFWYQQALGQGPEFLTYFQNEAQLDKSGLPSDRFFAERPEGSVSTLKIQRTQQEDSAVYLCASSFNRAASGNTIYFGEGSWLTVV.

The gene calls are TRBV5-1 and TRBJ2-5. The CDR3 is 15 amino acids. Germline loops: CDR1 SGHRS, CDR2 YFSETQ. The CDR3 sequence is CASSLSLLTIETQYF.

The V call is TRBV19, the J call TRBJ2-7; as DNA is missing, the TRBD1 call by TCRdb cannot be tested. In germline, CDR1 is LNHDA, CDR2 SQIVND (reference sequence). This CDR3 has 15 amino acids. The CDR3 sequence: CASSTYRVPTYEQYF.

The chain recombines TRBV18 with TRBJ2-3. The CDR3 has 16 amino acids. The germline V gene encodes CDR1 KGHSH and CDR2 LQKENI. CDR3 protein: CASSLGMAEGTDTQYF.

This rearrangement joins TRBV2 to TRBJ2-3; no DNA is available, so the TRBD1 call from TCRdb remains unchecked. Germline-derived CDR1 and CDR2 are SNHLY and FYNNEI. This CDR3 is 14 amino acids long. The CDR3 loop reads CASTTQGGTDTQYF.

The CDR3 reads CASWPWDRPGELFF. The rearrangement uses TRBV6-2 or TRBV6-3 and TRBJ2-2; TCRdb reports TRBD2, a call that lacks DNA to check it against. Germline V gene data show CDR1 as MNHEY and CDR2 as SVGEGT. This CDR3 is 14 amino acids long.

This sequence joins TRBV20-1 and TRBJ1-4; TCRdb picks TRBD1, but there is no DNA to check that call. Per germline, CDR1 DFQATT and CDR2 SNEGSKA (reference sequence). This CDR3 has 15 residues. The CDR3 reads CSARETGTGLEKLFF.

The chain recombines TRBV18 with TRBJ1-1; lacking DNA, the TRBD1 call made by TCRdb goes unchecked. The CDR3 contains 15 residues. Germline CDR1 reads KGHSH; CDR2 reads LQKENI. This CDR3 reads CASSPARGVNTEAFF.

CDR3 protein: CSVESQLNPEAFF. The rearrangement joins TRBV29-1 to TRBJ1-1. Germline CDR1 reads SQVTM; CDR2 reads ANQGSEA. CDR3 length equals 13 residues.

The chain combines TRBV12-3 or TRBV12-4 with TRBJ1-6. The CDR3 has 15 residues. The CDR3 protein is CASKLLLEVNSPLHF.

The chain carries TRBV7-9 and TRBJ2-3; TCRdb's D call, TRBD2, is unchecked because there is no DNA. The CDR3 loop spans 16 amino acids. The V gene's germline CDR1 is SEHNR and CDR2 FQNEAQ (reference sequence). The chain's CDR3 is CASSLAPRGATDTQYF.

The V and J genes are TRBV7-2 and TRBJ2-7; no DNA is available, so the TRBD2 call from TCRdb remains unchecked. From germline, CDR1 is SGHTA and CDR2 FQGNSA. This CDR3 contains 13 residues. CDR3 protein: CASSLSREWEQYF.

This chain uses TRBV6-1 with TRBJ2-6; absent DNA, TCRdb's TRBD2 call cannot be checked. CDR3 length equals 17 residues. Germline CDR1 MNHNS, CDR2 SASEGT. This CDR3 reads CASFVGGLIPGANVLTF.